This T cell receptor (beta chain) was documented in a study of CD8+ T cells in alopecia areata. Study as a whole: Scoring treated patients' severity relied on the percentage of scalp area affected.

cDNA prepared by RNA extraction and subsequent reverse transcription served as the template for sequencing. TCRdb keeps only in-frame clones here, not all; method: immunoSEQ multiplex PCR. The table lists a few hundred thousand clones, approximately 38% of them singletons. The CDR3 length is 13 residues. Per the germline V gene, CDR1 is WSHSY and CDR2 is SAAADI. Trimming cost V 4 bases and J 3 bases; bases outside gene matches: 0. Treatment indicated: oral pan-JAK inhibitor, 5-10 mg twice daily. Peripheral blood samples and lesional scalp punch biopsies were obtained from alopecia areata patients. This clone was detected a few times.

The source was CD4+ T cells sorted from blood, collected around week 34, from a patient treated with tofacitinib. This sequence was found in a human donor with alopecia areata. The chain employs TRBV10-2 and TRBJ1-2, with 9 bases that match TRBD1. The CDR3 is CASSGQGDYGYTF. Written as DNA, the CDR3 is TGCGCCAGCAGTGGACAGGGGGACTATGGCTACACCTTC.